The 24 T cell receptor beta chains reported below all come from one sample, sequenced in a study of cytomegalovirus exposure and HLA in healthy donors. PCR amplification relied on 60 Vbeta primers (plus 13 Jbeta primers). Sequencing used immunoSEQ multiplex PCR; TCRdb keeps in-frame clones, though not all of them. The data contain 90,000 to 150,000 clones, approximately 78% of them singletons. The specimen was PBMCs. These receptors came from a woman in her twenties or thirties in good health and CMV-seropositive.

This chain connects TRBV6-1 to TRBJ1-2, with a possible D match to TRBD1 (5 bases). Looked up from germline, CDR1 is MNHNS and CDR2 is SASEGT. The germline V and J ends were trimmed by 2 bases and 5 bases, with 18 bases remaining between them. The CDR3 length is 16 residues. The DNA for the CDR3 is TGTGCCAGCAGTGAAACGCAGAGCAGGGCGGGATATGGCTACACCTTC. Protein sequence: CASSETQSRAGYGYTF.

This clone was recorded only once. The chain carries TRBV5-4 and TRBJ2-2, with 7 bases identical to TRBD2. V lost 0 bases and J lost 3; bases outside the gene matches: 5. The germline V gene encodes CDR1 SGHNT and CDR2 YYREEE (reference sequence). CDR3 length: 16 amino acids. CDR3 sequence reads: CASSLGGGLDTGELFF. Here the CDR3 DNA reads TGTGCCAGCAGCTTGGGGGGGGGTTTAGACACCGGGGAGCTGTTTTTT.

The chain couples TRBV13 to TRBJ1-2, with a tentative D call TRBD1 (5 bases). The length of the CDR3 is 14 residues. Germline CDR1 is PRHDT and CDR2 is FYEKMQ (reference sequence). Trimming stripped 1 base from V and 7 bases from J, with 13 bases between. The CDR3 loop reads CASSLVGGISGYTF. The CDR3, as DNA: TGTGCCAGCAGCTTAGTCGGGGGAATTAGTGGCTACACCTTC.

The rearrangement uses TRBV4-2 and TRBJ2-3; the match to TRBD2 covers 8 bases. The V gene end was trimmed by 7 bases and the J gene end by 2 bases; junction bases not matched to a gene: 5. Germline V gene lookup returns CDR1 LGHNA and CDR2 YNFKEQ. CDR3 length: 14 amino acids. The chain's CDR3 is CASTPGGLTDTQYF. The DNA for the CDR3 is TGTGCCAGCACCCCGGGGGGGCTCACAGATACGCAGTATTTT.

V gene TRBV5-1 combines with J gene TRBJ2-7; TRBD2 matches 8 bases. With V trimmed by 0 bases and J by 2 bases, 7 bases remained unmatched. This CDR3 has 16 amino acids. Looked up from germline, CDR1 is SGHRS and CDR2 is YFSETQ. In DNA, the CDR3 is TGCGCCAGCAGCTTGGGGGCGGGGGGCCGGACCTACGAGCAGTACTTC. Protein: CASSLGAGGRTYEQYF.

This clone was seen a few times. This rearrangement joins TRBV28 to TRBJ2-7, with D perhaps TRBD1 (5 bases). V gave up 1 base and J gave up 7 bases, with 14 bases separating them. The CDR3 is 14 residues long. CDR1 and CDR2 from the germline V gene are MDHEN and SYDVKM. DNA for the CDR3: TGTGCCAGCAGTTTATATGGGGCAGCCCGGGAGCAGTACTTC. Protein: CASSLYGAAREQYF.

This clone was seen only a few times. This chain uses TRBV4-2 with TRBJ2-3; TRBD1 matches at 7 bases. Trimming took 1 base from V and 3 from J; bases not matched to a gene: 4. The CDR3 is 15 residues long. Germline loops: CDR1 LGHNA, CDR2 YNFKEQ. CDR3 DNA: TGTGCCAGCAGCCAAGCCGGGACAGAAACAGATACGCAGTATTTT. It translates to CASSQAGTETDTQYF.

V is TRBV6-1 and J is TRBJ2-5, with a weak D call TRBD1 (6 bases). V was cut by 6 bases and J by 1 base, with 15 bases left in between. The CDR3 length is 15 residues. Germline V gives CDR1 MNHNS, CDR2 SASEGT. The CDR3, as DNA: TGTGCCAGCAGCCGGACAGTAACCTTCCAAGAGACCCAGTACTTC. The encoded protein is CASSRTVTFQETQYF.

Of note for this clone: Different DNA sequences within this sample yield the same CDR3. The chain carries TRBV18 and TRBJ1-1; D not certain. The germline V and J ends were trimmed by 2 bases and 1 base, with 5 bases remaining between them. The CDR3 extends over 13 amino acids. CDR1 and CDR2 (germline): KGHSH, LQKENI. Here the CDR3 DNA reads TGTGCCAGCTCACCAACCGGGAACACTGAAGCTTTCTTT. Translated, it gives CASSPTGNTEAFF.

V usage is TRBV7-2 and J usage is TRBJ2-7; TRBD1 is a possible D gene (5 bases). The CDR3 spans 15 residues. V lost 7 bases and J 9 bases, leaving 25 bases between the germline ends. CDR1 is SGHTA and CDR2 is FQGNSA in the germline V gene. The CDR3 loop is CASILKGTGGRGQYF. The DNA of the CDR3 is TGTGCCAGCATCCTAAAGGGCACAGGTGGGCGTGGGCAGTACTTC.

This sequence joins TRBV6-1 and TRBJ2-5, with a possible D match to TRBD1 (6 bases). V gave up 6 bases and J gave up 7 bases, with 21 bases separating them. CDR1 is MNHNS and CDR2 is SASEGT in the germline V gene. The CDR3 has 15 residues. CDR3 nucleotide sequence: TGTGCCAGCAGGTATTCACGAACAGGGTCCGGGACCCAGTACTTC. This translates into CASRYSRTGSGTQYF.

CDR3 protein: CASSPPTGGSLIEAFF. The CDR3, as DNA: TGTGCCAGCTCACCACCGACAGGGGGCAGCCTCATTGAAGCTTTCTTT. The J gene is TRBJ1-1, the V gene TRBV18, with TRBD1 matching over 10 bases. V dropped 0 bases and J dropped 7; count of bases not matched to a gene: 8. This CDR3 has 16 residues. Per the germline V gene, CDR1 is KGHSH and CDR2 is LQKENI.

This chain connects TRBV6-1 to TRBJ2-7; TRBD2 might be the D (6 bases). V shed 5 bases and J shed 5 bases, with 13 bases lying between them. The germline V gene encodes CDR1 MNHNS and CDR2 SASEGT. The CDR3 spans 13 residues. This chain's CDR3 is CASSPGLPNEQYF. The CDR3 nucleotides read TGTGCCAGCAGTCCGGGACTCCCTAACGAGCAGTACTTC.

The chain employs TRBV6-1 and TRBJ2-5; D is possibly TRBD1 (5 bases). Trimming took off 7 bases at V and 1 base at J, with 10 bases between the two ends. Germline V lookup: CDR1 MNHNS, CDR2 SASEGT. The CDR3 consists of 13 residues. For the CDR3, the DNA is TGTGCCAGCACTCCAGGGTTCCAAGAGACCCAGTACTTC. Translated: CASTPGFQETQYF.

The chain uses TRBV6-5 and TRBJ1-6, with D unresolved. The CDR3 runs to 14 residues. V lost 6 bases to trimming and J lost 8 bases, with 14 bases between them. CDR1 and CDR2 from the germline V gene are MNHEY and SVGAGI. CDR3 DNA sequence: TGTGCCAGCAGCATCGACGGGAGGGATTCACCCCTCCACTTT. This encodes CASSIDGRDSPLHF.

The V and J genes are TRBV6-1 and TRBJ2-3; 9 nucleotides match TRBD1. Germline V gene lookup returns CDR1 MNHNS and CDR2 SASEGT. The trim removed 8 bases at V and 6 bases at J, leaving 9 bases unmatched. The CDR3 is 14 residues long. The CDR3 DNA reads as TGTGCCAGCCCCTCGGGACAGGGCGGGGATACGCAGTATTTT. Its protein product is CASPSGQGGDTQYF.

The J gene is TRBJ2-2, the V gene TRBV5-4; no firm D call. Deletions cut 3 bases from V and 7 bases from J, with 13 bases between. The CDR3 loop spans 14 amino acids. CDR1 SGHNT and CDR2 YYREEE come from the germline V gene (reference sequence). CDR3: CASSSYTHRGELFF. The CDR3 DNA follows: TGTGCCAGCAGCTCCTATACCCATCGCGGGGAGCTGTTTTTT.

This clone was counted a single time. The rearrangement uses TRBV4-3 and TRBJ2-2; weak D call: TRBD2 (5 bases). Trimming cost V 0 bases and J 7 bases, with 15 bases left between them. The V gene's germline CDR1 is LGHNA and CDR2 YSLEER. This CDR3 is 16 amino acids long. CDR3 sequence: CASSQDGRSVSGELFF. DNA of the CDR3: TGCGCCAGCAGCCAAGATGGTCGTAGCGTTAGCGGGGAGCTGTTTTTT.

This sequence joins TRBV4-3 and TRBJ1-2; the D gene is possibly TRBD1 (6 bases). Trimming stripped 4 bases from V and 6 bases from J, with 12 bases between. From germline, CDR1 is LGHNA and CDR2 YSLEER. This CDR3 spans 13 amino acids. The DNA of the CDR3 is TGCGCCAGCAGCCTGGATACAGGGAATGGCTACACCTTC. It codes for CASSLDTGNGYTF.

J is TRBJ1-5 and V is TRBV2, with 9 bases aligning to TRBD1. V shed 7 bases and J 1 base; nucleotides not matched to a gene: 2. The CDR3 has 14 amino acids. CDR1 is SNHLY, CDR2 FYNNEI, per germline. For the CDR3, the DNA is TGTGCCAGCAATGGACAGGGGAGCAATCAGCCCCAGCATTTT. It encodes CASNGQGSNQPQHF.

This clone was observed a handful of times. This chain connects TRBV4-3 to TRBJ2-1; no firm D call. The germline CDR1 and CDR2 sequences are LGHNA and YSLEER. This CDR3 comprises 13 residues. V lost 0 bases and J lost 9, with 9 bases in between. The CDR3 region has the DNA TGCGCCAGCAGCCAAGAGGTATTCGGTGAGCAGTTCTTC. Its translation is CASSQEVFGEQFF.

This sequence joins TRBV4-1 and TRBJ1-2; the match to TRBD1 covers 8 bases. The V gene's germline CDR1 is MGHRA and CDR2 YSYEKL. This CDR3 has 16 residues. V shed 4 bases and J 7 bases; nucleotides not matched to a gene: 14. The CDR3 DNA sequence: TGCGCCAGCAGCCCCGACAGGGGACCAACGTTCGGTGGCTACACCTTC. This encodes CASSPDRGPTFGGYTF.

This clone was seen a single time. V is TRBV7-9 and J is TRBJ2-3, with 7 bases aligning to TRBD1. V shed 7 bases and J 0 bases; nucleotides not matched to a gene: 13. The length of the CDR3 is 17 residues. The germline V gene encodes CDR1 SEHNR and CDR2 FQNEAQ (reference sequence). CDR3 loop: CASNRMGDRVSTDTQYF. CDR3 nucleotides: TGTGCCAGCAACAGAATGGGAGACAGGGTTAGCACAGATACGCAGTATTTT. The variable domain in full, completed from reference TRBV7-9 and TRBJ2-3, reads DTGVSQNPRHKITKRGQNVTFRCDPISEHNRLYWYRQTLGQGPEFLTYFQNEAQLEKSRLLSDRFSAERPKGSFSTLEIQRTEQGDSAMYLCASNRMGDRVSTDTQYFGPGTRLTVL.

To note about this clone: The same CDR3 also results from other DNA sequences found in this sample. The chain recombines TRBV4-2 with TRBJ1-1; TRBD1 might be the D (5 bases). Looked up from germline, CDR1 is LGHNA and CDR2 is YNFKEQ. This CDR3 region has 15 residues. The ends were cut back, 4 bases at V and 5 bases at J, with 17 bases in the middle. Here the CDR3 reads CASSLGEAPHTEAFF. The CDR3 coding sequence is TGTGCCAGCAGCCTAGGGGAGGCACCCCATACTGAAGCTTTCTTT.